This section outlines one T cell receptor (beta chain) sequence together with its context. Its recognized antigen is unknown. It has no much larger one-base neighbor in the sample; base qualities were not kept. The immunoSEQ Assay, a bias-controlled multiplex PCR, was used to amplify TCRbeta CDR3 regions from genomic DNA. Per the source publication's procedure: The number of nucleated cells in each sample was estimated by amplification of reference gene primers within the assay. To quantify the absolute abundance of each unique TCRbeta CDR3 rearrangement, sequence reads were collapsed and filtered. Productive Simpson clonality was computed per sample as the square root of Simpson's diversity index over productive rearrangements. Held by TCRdb, this immuneACCESS table contains in-frame sequences only and omits some clones. Under half of the omission traces to an unresolved V gene where checked; the cause of the rest is unknown. V, J and clone size are those of that table, while D and trimming were read from the DNA. The sample table records 68,000 or so clones; 80% to 95% of these occur just once. The leading ten clones occupy more than 0.4% of the sample.

The CDR3 numbers 17 residues from cysteine through phenylalanine. Just CDR3 DNA is preserved here, 51 bases in frame from base 1. The V end gives up 4 bases and the J end 8 bases, leaving 15 bases in the junction not matched to a gene. The germline V gene sets CDR1 to MDHEN and CDR2 to SYDVKM. One collaborating source in Seattle enrolled patients during active infection and followed them longitudinally through the course of disease. Each collaborating institution followed its own protocols to collect whole blood in K2EDTA tubes. For TCRbeta analysis, collaborator samples were shipped as frozen whole blood, as isolated PBMCs, or as DNA extracted from either sample type. The data were taken from a study of blood T cell repertoires in COVID-19 (dated by TCRdb to the early 2020s). Context from the whole study: The collaborator samples originated in the United States, Italy and Spain and spanned the acute and convalescent phases of COVID-19. The material from the prospective study consisted of cDNA or gDNA derived from T cells, B-cell-depleted T cells, or PBMCs. The dataset comprised deeply sampled blood TCRbeta repertoires from subjects exposed to, actively infected with, or recovered from COVID-19. The repertoires were released in a freely available public database intended as a resource for research on the immune response to SARS-CoV-2. The samples were drawn from two sources: the first 160 participants of the ongoing ImmuneRACE study, and fewer than 1,500 subjects contributed by 6 global collaborators. The sample metadata nearly always contained a de-identified subject ID, COVID-19 status, age in years and sex. Where available, HLA class I and class II types were obtained from metadata supplied by the sample provider rather than from assay-based typing.

Broader findings and caveats from the paper: The quantity of clinical and demographic metadata differed by source and by participant and was supplied without curation.

The specimen sequenced was peripheral blood. The source of this sequence is a man between 50 and 59 years old with COVID-19, enrolled during active disease. The chain is made from TRBV28 and TRBJ2-1; TRBD1 fits 9 bases in the junction. In nucleotides, the sequence is TGTGCCAGCAGTTCCTGGGGGGGGACAGGGCCAAGGGATGAGCAGTTCTTC. Translated, it gives CASSSWGGTGPRDEQFF. Reference TRBV28 and TRBJ2-1 genes cover what lies past the CDR3, so the full variable domain is DVKVTQSSRYLVKRTGEKVFLECVQDMDHENMFWYRQDPGLGLRLIYFSYDVKMKEKGDIPEGYSVSREKKERFSLILESASTNQTSMYLCASSSWGGTGPRDEQFFGPGTRLTVL.